What follows describes a single T cell receptor beta chain. Its antigen is unknown. Autoimmune disease history or systemic immunosuppression led to patient exclusion. This sample was included in a study of OX40 agonist ivuxolimab in advanced cancers. Study at large: Dose-escalation patients suffered from hepatocellular carcinoma, melanoma, renal cell or head and neck cancer. Notes on the study in general: In a subset of nonresponders, normalized T-cell clonal expansion was also low. At 0.1 to 3.0 mg/kg, CD4+ and CD8+ blood T cells expanded clonally by week 6.

Data came from immunoSEQ multiplex PCR; TCRdb stores just in-frame clones and leaves some out. This table has roughly 18,000 clones, roughly 88% appearing once. Germline CDR1 is MGHRA and CDR2 is YSYEKL. V shed 2 bases and J shed 4 bases, with 8 bases lying between them. This CDR3 is 14 amino acids long. The sample consisted of CD4+ or CD8+ T cells sorted from blood, taken in a trial of the OX40 agonist ivuxolimab. The sequence derives from an adult with an advanced solid tumor such as melanoma, head and neck, liver or kidney cancer. The V call is TRBV4-1, the J call TRBJ2-2; D not certain. The CDR3 loop reads CASSQYLGTGELFF. The CDR3 DNA reads TGCGCCAGCAGCCAATATCTGGGCACCGGGGAGCTGTTTTTT.